This T cell receptor beta chain was recorded in a study of blood T cell repertoires in COVID-19. Study-level information: COVID-19 samples collected from the United States, Italy and Spain covered acute and convalescent phases. Sources were T cells, B-cell-depleted T cells, or PBMCs; the material itself was cDNA or gDNA.

Germline V lookup: CDR1 SGHTA, CDR2 FQGTGA. The length of the CDR3 is 17 residues. Losses at the gene ends were 5 bases for V and 3 bases for J; bases not matched to a gene: 11. This table comes from immunoSEQ multiplex PCR, and its TCRdb copy is limited to in-frame clones, with some not included. The top ten hold 1.6% of the sample, which has about 64,000 clones, approximately 91% seen once. The sequencing input was peripheral blood. The source is a human donor in a cohort sampled during active COVID-19. This chain links TRBV7-3 with TRBJ2-3, with 10 bases lining up with TRBD2. In nucleotides, the CDR3 is TGTGCCAGCAGCCTGAGACGGAGCGGGAGGGCAACAGATACGCAGTATTTT. This translates into CASSLRRSGRATDTQYF.